The source of this T cell receptor (beta chain) is a study of blood T cell repertoires in COVID-19. The CDR3 runs to 15 residues. V shed 6 bases and J 6 bases; nucleotides not matched to a gene: 11. CDR1 is ENHRY, CDR2 SYGVKD, per germline. Generated by immunoSEQ multiplex PCR, the TCRdb table keeps only in-frame clones and is missing some. Of about 180,000 clones in the sample, around 83% were seen once. This receptor was taken from a woman aged 25 to 39 with active or convalescent COVID-19. The gene calls are TRBV10-3 and TRBJ1-2, with 9 bases identical to TRBD1. The material sequenced was peripheral blood. The CDR3 sequence is CAIRAPGQGMHGYTF. CDR3 bases: TGTGCCATCAGGGCTCCGGGACAGGGAATGCATGGCTACACCTTC.